This T cell receptor (beta chain) was profiled in a study of T cell responses to AZD1222 COVID-19 vaccine. The overall study: Second-dose intervals near 4 or 12 weeks were combined. Whole-study findings and limits: None of the repertoires were sampled until the peak T cell response had passed. Clonal diversity was possibly underestimated, and white British individuals and females predominated among donors. Of spike-specific TCRs, nearly half reportedly target regions left unmutated in variants.

This clone was seen a few times. Antigen unknown. The CDR3 contains 14 residues. CDR1 DFQATT and CDR2 SNEGSKA come from the germline V gene (reference sequence). V was shortened by 3 bases and J by 7 bases, with 19 bases between the two germline ends. This table comes from immunoSEQ multiplex PCR, and its TCRdb copy is limited to in-frame clones, with some not included. Of about 120,000 clones in the sample, about 90% were seen once. The sample was peripheral blood, taken on day 0 of AZD1222 vaccination. The rearrangement uses TRBV20-1 and TRBJ2-7; D is undetermined. The sequence derives from an adult in good health. CDR3 protein: CSASPSSTLSEQYF. The CDR3 bases are TGCAGTGCTAGTCCGAGTAGCACCTTAAGTGAGCAGTACTTC.